This T cell receptor (beta chain) was recorded in a study of HIV-infected children after antiretroviral therapy interruption (dated by TCRdb to between 2019 and 2020). Describing the broader study: Eight children were included: four on planned treatment interruption and four on continuous treatment, all with CD4+ count above 500 and viral load below 50 copies/ml. The interruption group had a median age of 9.5 years, and the continuous treatment group had a median age of approximately 8 years. Exposure to EBV and CMV had been recorded for most participating children. Interruption-arm samples came from week 0, week 12, end of interruption (week 24 or 48), and about 3 years after study end. Continuous-treatment samples were analyzed from corresponding weeks 0, 48 and 150. Alongside thymic output measurements, TCR repertoires of children on planned treatment interruption were compared with TCR repertoires of children on continuous antiretroviral treatment.

This clonotype occurred many times. Its antigen remains unidentified. Base qualities are not recorded, but no much larger clone differs from it by a single base. What the authors observed across the whole study: Minor non-naive CD45RA+ populations such as EMRA or stem memory cells might have been included among the sorted CD45RA+ naive cells. An increase in the naive CD4+ Gini coefficient was observed by the end of treatment interruption, suggesting clonal expansion, and a return to baseline was observed by 3 years. In naive CD4+ repertoires of PTI patients, reduced CDR3 sharing between time points was observed after interruption began, whereas many sequences were found to be shared between end of interruption and 3 years later. The low number of patients is a limitation and the data should be interpreted with caution.

Relative to germline, V is 6 bases shorter and J is 9 bases shorter, with 18 bases between their ends. The CDR3 covers 15 residues, taking in both the cysteine and the phenylalanine. The sequence is cut down to CDR3 DNA, 45 bases in frame from base 1. As encoded in the germline V gene (reference sequence), CDR1 is LNHDA while CDR2 is SQIVND. Libraries were built with 3' RACE. TCR libraries were generated from RNA by a 3' RACE protocol incorporating unique molecular identifiers so that PCR amplification bias could be corrected. Amplicon libraries were pooled in groups of up to roughly 12 and sequenced on an Illumina MiSeq using v2 2x250 paired-end chemistry. The paper's processing steps were these. Decombinator was used to process the reads, assigning V and J genes and CDR3 and applying barcode-based correction of errors and PCR bias. Repertoires were subsampled to equal depth before Gini coefficient calculation using the R ineq package. Three approaches were used to assess CDR3 similarity: GLIPH, Hamming distance and a shared triplet metric. TCRdb itself trimmed the public reads at Q25 with fastp, ran MiXCR and retained productive beta chains. Rows matching on CDR3 protein sequence are summarized as one entry with the most common DNA and genes. V and J calls and clone size were set by TCRdb, not the authors. The sample has 70,000 to 90,000 distinct CDR3 sequences on record, about 7.2% of them singletons. About 1.1% of the sample is in the top ten clones.

In the paper's terms, the treatment or condition label means: PENTA 11 planned treatment interruption arm or continuous ART arm. The participants were children from the United Kingdom between 2 and 15 years old who had been on ART with at least three drugs for 24 weeks or longer. Cryopreserved PBMCs with at least 5 million viable cells were required; a few candidate patients were excluded for low viable PBMC yield. Using a FACSAria III cell sorter, naive CD4+ CD45RA+ CD45RO- T cells were FACS-sorted out of thawed PBMCs. After sorting, cells were fixed, and RNA was extracted with the RNeasy FFPE kit and then with the RNeasy Micro kit.

The TCR sequence derives from a pool of human donors with HIV. The sequences come from CD45RA+ CD4+ T cells from PBMCs, pooled from several time points, collected from a donor given antiretroviral therapy, either interrupted or continuous. The cell subset or site label, read with the paper, signifies: naive CD4+ CD45RA+ CD45RO- T cells. The chain was built from TRBV19 and TRBJ1-6; D gene: possibly TRBD1, on 5 matching bases. The CDR3 is CASSRIGTDSSPLHF. In nucleotide form, the sequence is TGTGCCAGTAGCCGTATAGGGACCGATAGTTCACCCCTCCACTTT. The variable domain in full, with residues beyond the CDR3 obtained from the reference TRBV19 and TRBJ1-6 genes, is DGGITQSPKYLFRKEGQNVTLSCEQNLNHDAMYWYRQDPGQGLRLIYYSQIVNDFQKGDIAEGYSVSREKKESFPLTVTSAQKNPTAFYLCASSRIGTDSSPLHFGNGTRLTVT.